Following are 27 T cell receptor beta chains from one sample sequenced in a study of radiation and T cells in renal cell carcinoma. Specified time point: blood 2 weeks post-SBRT. Treatment indicated: 15 Gy SBRT to primary tumor, nephrectomy 4 weeks later. Profiled with immunoSEQ multiplex PCR; TCRdb holds only in-frame clones, not every one. The sample lists 95,000 to 150,000 clones, around 80% occurring once. The sequencing used blood, collected from a patient whose treatment included radiotherapy and nephrectomy. These receptors all stem from a man over 45 with renal cell carcinoma.

The rearrangement joins TRBV7-2 to TRBJ2-7; TRBD2 agrees at 10 bases. The CDR3 is made up of 13 amino acids. Germline CDR1 SGHTA, CDR2 FQGNSA. V was pared by 8 bases and J by 2 bases, with 3 bases of the junction left unmatched. The CDR3 sequence is CASSGLAAYEQYF. The CDR3 DNA is TGTGCCAGCTCCGGACTAGCGGCCTACGAGCAGTACTTC.

This chain joins TRBV5-1 and TRBJ1-3; D may be TRBD1 (5 bases). V lost 0 bases and J lost 2, with 9 bases in between. The CDR3 sequence is 15 residues long. CDR1 and CDR2 from the germline V gene are SGHRS and YFSETQ. As DNA, the CDR3 is TGCGCCAGCAGCTTGGCCCAGGGACCTGGAAACACCATATATTTT. Translation: CASSLAQGPGNTIYF.

The chain carries TRBV30 and TRBJ1-5, with 11 nucleotides matching TRBD1. The length of the CDR3 is 15 residues. The junction had 6 bases not matched to a gene; V was cut back by 2 bases and J by 6 bases. In germline, CDR1 is GTSNPN, CDR2 SVGIG (reference sequence). Written as DNA, the CDR3 is TGTGCCTGGAGTTCCGGGACAGGGGGAAGTCAGCCCCAGCATTTT. This translates into CAWSSGTGGSQPQHF.

Of note for this clone: Other DNA sequences in the sample encode the same CDR3. The chain carries TRBV5-1 and TRBJ2-5; tentatively, D is TRBD1 or TRBD2 (5 bases each). The CDR3 is 13 residues long. Germline V gene data show CDR1 as SGHRS and CDR2 as YFSETQ. The V and J ends lost 2 bases and 3 bases respectively, with 8 bases between them. The CDR3 nucleotides read TGCGCCAGCAGCTTACTAGGGGAAGAGACCCAGTACTTC. Translating it yields CASSLLGEETQYF. The full variable domain, its missing parts supplied by reference TRBV5-1 and TRBJ2-5, is KAGVTQTPRYLIKTRGQQVTLSCSPISGHRSVSWYQQTPGQGLQFLFEYFSETQRNKGNFPGRFSGRQFSNSRSEMNVSTLELGDSALYLCASSLLGEETQYFGPGTRLLVL.

This CDR3 is CASSPPTGNTEAFF. The CDR3 DNA is TGTGCCAGCAGTCCCCCGACAGGTAACACTGAAGCTTTCTTT. The chain uses TRBV25-1 and TRBJ1-1, with D possibly TRBD1 on 6 matching bases. V was clipped by 5 bases and J by 2 bases, with 12 bases between them. Germline V gene lookup returns CDR1 MGHDK and CDR2 SYGVNS. This CDR3 comprises 14 residues.

This chain connects TRBV19 to TRBJ1-1, with a tentative D call TRBD1 (5 bases). CDR3 length equals 13 residues. Germline V CDR1 and CDR2: LNHDA, SQIVND (reference sequence). Trimming removed 4 bases at V and 4 bases at J, with 10 bases between. The CDR3, as DNA: TGTGCCAGTAGTACTGGGGCTGGCACTGAAGCTTTCTTT. Amino acids: CASSTGAGTEAFF.

V and J are TRBV5-4 and TRBJ2-3; no clear D gene. Germline V gene sequence: CDR1 SGHNT, CDR2 YYREEE (reference sequence). This CDR3 has 16 residues. V lost 4 bases and J lost 0, with 15 bases in between. The CDR3 DNA is TGTGCCAGCAGCCCCTTAGGCCATTCTAGCACAGATACGCAGTATTTT. Translation: CASSPLGHSSTDTQYF.

The CDR3 loop reads CASRMTGYSIYEQYF. DNA of the CDR3: TGTGCCAGCAGGATGACGGGGTACAGCATCTACGAGCAGTACTTC. The V and J genes are TRBV6-1 and TRBJ2-7; weak D call: TRBD2 (5 bases). The CDR3 has 15 amino acids. Germline assignment: CDR1 MNHNS and CDR2 SASEGT. V shed 6 bases and J shed 3 bases, with 18 bases lying between them.

This chain connects TRBV30 to TRBJ1-6; 7 bases map to TRBD1. Germline assignment: CDR1 GTSNPN and CDR2 SVGIG (reference sequence). The CDR3 length is 15 residues. J lost 6 bases, V lost 2 bases, and 7 bases had no gene match. In DNA, the CDR3 is TGTGCCTGGAGTCATAGGGGACAGCCTAATTCACCCCTCCACTTT. Protein sequence: CAWSHRGQPNSPLHF.

J is TRBJ1-2 and V is TRBV18, with unresolved D. The V end lost 0 bases, the J end lost 0 bases, and 11 bases lay between the germline ends. The CDR3 spans 16 residues. Germline CDR1 and CDR2: KGHSH and LQKENI. The CDR3 DNA reads as TGTGCCAGCTCACCACCGGGGTTGGGTCCTAACTATGGCTACACCTTC. It yields the protein CASSPPGLGPNYGYTF. The whole variable domain, filled in from reference TRBV18 and TRBJ1-2, reads NAGVMQNPRHLVRRRGQEARLRCSPMKGHSHVYWYRQLPEEGLKFMVYLQKENIIDESGMPKERFSAEFPKEGPSILRIQQVVRGDSAAYFCASSPPGLGPNYGYTFGSGTRLTVV.

The chain carries TRBV21-1 and TRBJ2-5; TRBD2 was called by the table and not checked on the DNA. TRBV21-1 is an annotated pseudogene. This CDR3 spans 18 amino acids. Written as DNA, the CDR3 is TGTGCCAGCAGCAAAGTCCAAGTTGTTGCTGGGGGGCAAGAGACCCAGTACTTC. Protein product: CASSKVQVVAGGQETQYF.

This chain uses TRBV28 with TRBJ1-1; D unresolved. The germline V gene has CDR1 MDHEN and CDR2 SYDVKM. The CDR3 has 11 residues. Trimming took 3 bases from V and 8 from J, leaving 7 bases between them. CDR3 coding DNA: TGTGCCAGCAGTTTCCTCTTCGAAGCTTTCTTT. Translating it yields CASSFLFEAFF.

In its sample, this clone was seen a few times. The chain carries TRBV2 and TRBJ1-4; D is ambiguous. The CDR3 totals 13 residues. In germline, CDR1 is SNHLY, CDR2 FYNNEI. V shed 10 bases and J shed 1 base, with 10 bases lying between them. The CDR3 here is CAIFHLTNEKLFF. Here the CDR3 DNA reads TGTGCCATTTTTCACTTAACTAATGAAAAACTGTTTTTT.

This clone was seen a few times. J is TRBJ1-1 and V is TRBV30, with no clear D. This CDR3 is 13 amino acids long. V was trimmed by 0 bases and J by 7 bases, leaving 12 bases between them. Germline V gives CDR1 GTSNPN, CDR2 SVGIG (reference sequence). The CDR3: CAWSVEASYEAFF. The CDR3 DNA is TGTGCCTGGAGTGTGGAGGCCTCCTATGAAGCTTTCTTT.

The V call is TRBV5-1, the J call TRBJ2-7; D ambiguous. Trimming left V 0 bases short and J 0 bases short, with 7 bases between. The germline V gene has CDR1 SGHRS and CDR2 YFSETQ. This CDR3 is built from 14 residues. CDR3 DNA: TGCGCCAGCAGCTTGGAGGGCCGCTCCTACGAGCAGTACTTC. Translation: CASSLEGRSYEQYF.

CDR3 nucleotide sequence: TGTGCCAGCATCGCGGGAGGGGGCGAGCAGTTCTTC. It codes for CASIAGGGEQFF. The V gene is TRBV28, the J gene TRBJ2-1, with 9 bases lining up with TRBD2. CDR1 and CDR2 from the germline V gene are MDHEN and SYDVKM. This CDR3 contains 12 residues. The V and J ends lost 7 bases and 10 bases, in that order; junction bases with no gene match: 5. The whole variable domain, remainder taken from reference TRBV28 and TRBJ2-1, is DVKVTQSSRYLVKRTGEKVFLECVQDMDHENMFWYRQDPGLGLRLIYFSYDVKMKEKGDIPEGYSVSREKKERFSLILESASTNQTSMYLCASIAGGGEQFFGPGTRLTVL.

V is TRBV7-9 and J is TRBJ1-2; 9 positions match TRBD1. The length of the CDR3 is 17 residues. The V segment lost 1 base and the J segment 4 bases; nucleotides outside the gene matches: 10. Germline CDR1 and CDR2: SEHNR and FQNEAQ (reference sequence). The CDR3 sequence: CASSLGLGQGFSYGYTF. The CDR3 bases are TGTGCCAGCAGCTTAGGTCTCGGACAGGGGTTTAGCTATGGCTACACCTTC. The full variable domain, its missing parts supplied by reference TRBV7-9 and TRBJ1-2, is DTGVSQNPRHKITKRGQNVTFRCDPISEHNRLYWYRQTLGQGPEFLTYFQNEAQLEKSRLLSDRFSAERPKGSFSTLEIQRTEQGDSAMYLCASSLGLGQGFSYGYTFGSGTRLTVV.

This clone was found many times. The gene calls are TRBV4-2 and TRBJ2-1; D is tentatively TRBD1 or TRBD2 (6 bases each). Trimming took off 9 bases at V and 3 bases at J, with 12 bases between the two ends. CDR1 and CDR2 (germline): LGHNA, YNFKEQ. The CDR3 spans 13 residues. The chain's CDR3 is CASSGGYYNEQFF. DNA for the CDR3: TGTGCCAGTTCCGGGGGCTACTACAATGAGCAGTTCTTC.

The chain combines TRBV7-6 with TRBJ2-1; a possible D gene is TRBD2 (6 bases). In germline, CDR1 is SGHVS, CDR2 FNYEAQ. CDR3 length: 16 amino acids. V was clipped by 0 bases and J by 6 bases, with 15 bases between them. This CDR3 is CASSLAYSGSVNEQFF. Written as DNA, the CDR3 is TGTGCCAGCAGCTTAGCTTATAGCGGTTCTGTCAATGAGCAGTTCTTC.

V usage is TRBV2 and J usage is TRBJ2-3, with D hard to call. The CDR3 sequence is 15 residues long. Deletions cut 5 bases from V and 0 bases from J, with 12 bases between. The germline gives CDR1 SNHLY, CDR2 FYNNEI. The CDR3 nucleotides are TGTGCCAGCAGTATCAGGTTCTCTAGCACAGATACGCAGTATTTT. This encodes CASSIRFSSTDTQYF.

The chain uses TRBV7-2 and TRBJ2-2, with D unresolved. This CDR3 has 15 residues. V was shortened by 3 bases and J by 2 bases, with 10 bases between the two germline ends. Germline-derived CDR1 and CDR2 are SGHTA and FQGNSA. CDR3 protein: CASSFENTNTGELFF. The CDR3, as DNA: TGTGCCAGCAGCTTCGAAAATACAAACACCGGGGAGCTGTTTTTT.

This clone has a single count. The genes are TRBV2 and TRBJ2-4; D may be TRBD2 (6 bases). This CDR3 contains 17 residues. V was clipped by 2 bases and J by 0 bases, with 14 bases between them. Looked up from germline, CDR1 is SNHLY and CDR2 is FYNNEI. CDR3 nucleotide sequence: TGTGCCAGCAGTGAACAAGCGGGTCCGCTAGCCAAAAACATTCAGTACTTC. It specifies CASSEQAGPLAKNIQYF.

The CDR3 loop is CASSKTGSTGELFF. The CDR3 DNA reads TGTGCCAGCAGCAAAACTGGCTCCACCGGGGAGCTGTTTTTT. This rearrangement joins TRBV11-3 to TRBJ2-2; D uncertain. CDR3 size: 14 residues. Trimming cost V 5 bases and J 4 bases, with 11 bases left between them. The germline V gene encodes CDR1 SGHNT and CDR2 YENEEA.

This chain links TRBV5-4 with TRBJ1-1, with unresolved D. CDR1 is SGHNT, CDR2 YYREEE, per germline (reference sequence). This CDR3 region has 15 residues. The V end was cut by 4 bases, the J end by 0 bases, with 13 bases between. The CDR3 is CASSKRTFMNTEAFF. The CDR3 DNA reads as TGTGCCAGCAGCAAACGGACGTTCATGAACACTGAAGCTTTCTTT.

The chain carries TRBV2 and TRBJ2-7; 8 nucleotides align to TRBD1. The germline V gene has CDR1 SNHLY and CDR2 FYNNEI. The CDR3 has 14 amino acids. The J segment lost 5 bases and the V segment lost 4 bases, leaving 7 bases of the junction unmatched. In nucleotides, the CDR3 is TGTGCCAGCAGTGTCCGGCAGGGGGCGAACGAGCAGTACTTC. This translates into CASSVRQGANEQYF.

In DNA form, the CDR3 reads TGCAGCGTTGAAGATGGGCGGGAGATTACTACAGATACGCAGTATTTT. Translating gives CSVEDGREITTDTQYF. The chain combines TRBV29-1 with TRBJ2-3; TRBD2 matches at 7 bases. The V segment lost 0 bases and the J segment 3 bases; nucleotides outside the gene matches: 9. The CDR3 is 16 residues long. Germline V gene lookup returns CDR1 SQVTM and CDR2 ANQGSEA.

The rearrangement links TRBV5-1 to TRBJ2-3; tentative D call: TRBD2 (6 bases). Germline V lookup: CDR1 SGHRS, CDR2 YFSETQ. Trimming shortened V by 0 bases and J by 0 bases, and 11 bases separated the two germline ends. This CDR3 has 16 amino acids. This CDR3 reads CASSLGPGTSTDTQYF. CDR3 bases: TGCGCCAGCAGCTTGGGTCCAGGGACTAGCACAGATACGCAGTATTTT.